These 2 T cell receptor beta chains were all obtained from the same sample, sequenced in a study of vaccination and CD4 T cells after COVID-19 (dated by TCRdb to between 2021 and 2024). What these receptors recognize is not known. The treatment or condition label, read with the paper, signifies: roughly 10-day PBMC culture with coronavirus spike peptide pools or control peptides (ViraFEST assay). The library was produced with PCR. TCRdb lists the instrument as Illumina iSeq 100. DNA from cultured CD4+ T cells was subjected to TCR sequencing with the Oncomine TCR Beta short-read assay at the Johns Hopkins FTIC core. In-frame beta chains were kept once TCRdb had trimmed the public reads at Q25 with fastp and called clones with MiXCR. Under each unique CDR3 protein, matching rows form one entry showing the most common genes and DNA. The sample yields 9,500 to 11,000 distinct CDR3 sequences; just over 70% were counted once. In total, the top ten clones hold roughly 13% of the sample.

The sample was CD4+ T cells from blood, cultured in vitro. Receptor source: a human donor who had recovered from COVID-19.

The gene calls are TRBV20-1 and TRBJ1-2; D not certain. Germline CDR1 DFQATT, CDR2 SNEGSKA (reference sequence). CDR3 size: 12 residues. The V and J ends lost 4 bases and 4 bases respectively, with 10 bases between them. The CDR3 loop is CSATDIVYGYTF. The CDR3 region has the DNA TGCAGTGCTACAGACATCGTCTATGGCTACACCTTC.

The chain employs TRBV6-1 and TRBJ2-7; 12 bases map to TRBD2. The length of the CDR3 is 15 residues. The V gene's germline CDR1 is MNHNS and CDR2 SASEGT. J lost 3 bases, V lost 6 bases, and 6 bases had no gene match. CDR3 protein: CASRPASGRVYEQYF. The CDR3 nucleotides are TGTGCCAGCAGGCCGGCTAGCGGGAGGGTCTACGAGCAGTACTTC.